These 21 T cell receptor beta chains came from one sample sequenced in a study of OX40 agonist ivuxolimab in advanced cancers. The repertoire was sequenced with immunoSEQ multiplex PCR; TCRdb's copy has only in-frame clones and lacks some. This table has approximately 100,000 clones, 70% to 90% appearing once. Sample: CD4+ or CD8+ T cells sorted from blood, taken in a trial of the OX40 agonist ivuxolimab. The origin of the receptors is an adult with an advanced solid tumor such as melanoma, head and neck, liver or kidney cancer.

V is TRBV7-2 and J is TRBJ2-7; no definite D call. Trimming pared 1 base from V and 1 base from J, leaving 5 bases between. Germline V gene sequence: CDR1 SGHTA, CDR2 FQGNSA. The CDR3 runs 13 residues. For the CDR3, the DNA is TGTGCCAGCAGCTTAGACACGTCCTACGAGCAGTACTTC. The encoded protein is CASSLDTSYEQYF.

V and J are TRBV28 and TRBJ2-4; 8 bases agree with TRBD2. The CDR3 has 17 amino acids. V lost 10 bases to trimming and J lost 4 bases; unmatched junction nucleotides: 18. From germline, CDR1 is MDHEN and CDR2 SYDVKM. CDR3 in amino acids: CATLSQREPTIKNIQYF. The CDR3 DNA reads TGTGCCACCCTCAGTCAGCGGGAGCCAACAATTAAAAACATTCAGTACTTC. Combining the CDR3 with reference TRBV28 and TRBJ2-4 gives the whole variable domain DVKVTQSSRYLVKRTGEKVFLECVQDMDHENMFWYRQDPGLGLRLIYFSYDVKMKEKGDIPEGYSVSREKKERFSLILESASTNQTSMYLCATLSQREPTIKNIQYFGAGTRLSVL.

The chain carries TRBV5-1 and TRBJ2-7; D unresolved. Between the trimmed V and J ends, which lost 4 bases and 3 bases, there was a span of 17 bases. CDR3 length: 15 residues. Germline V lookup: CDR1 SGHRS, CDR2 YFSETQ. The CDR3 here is CASSIPRRSLYEQYF. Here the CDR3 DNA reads TGCGCCAGCAGCATTCCCCGCCGATCCCTCTACGAGCAGTACTTC.

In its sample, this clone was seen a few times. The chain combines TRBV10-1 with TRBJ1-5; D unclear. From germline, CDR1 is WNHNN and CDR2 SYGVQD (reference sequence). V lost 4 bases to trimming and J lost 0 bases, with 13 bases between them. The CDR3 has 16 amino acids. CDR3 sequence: CASSVTREYSNQPQHF. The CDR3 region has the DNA TGCGCCAGCAGTGTAACCCGGGAGTATAGCAATCAGCCCCAGCATTTT.

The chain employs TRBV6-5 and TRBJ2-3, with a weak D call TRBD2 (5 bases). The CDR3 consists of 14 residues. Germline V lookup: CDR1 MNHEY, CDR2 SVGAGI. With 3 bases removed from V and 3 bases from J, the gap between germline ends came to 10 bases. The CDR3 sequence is CASSYPGGTDTQYF. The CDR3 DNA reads TGTGCCAGCAGTTATCCCGGAGGTACAGATACGCAGTATTTT.

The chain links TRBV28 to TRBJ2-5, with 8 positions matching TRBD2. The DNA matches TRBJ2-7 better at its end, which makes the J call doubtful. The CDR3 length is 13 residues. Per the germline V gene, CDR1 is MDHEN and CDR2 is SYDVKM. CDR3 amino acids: CASSLAGGHEQYF. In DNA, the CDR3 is TGTGCCAGCAGTTTAGCGGGAGGCCACGAGCAGTACTTC.

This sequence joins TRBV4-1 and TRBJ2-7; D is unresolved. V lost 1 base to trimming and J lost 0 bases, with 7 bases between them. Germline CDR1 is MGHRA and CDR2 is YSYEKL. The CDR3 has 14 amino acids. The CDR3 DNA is TGCGCCAGCAGCCAAGCCCCCCTCTCCTACGAGCAGTACTTC. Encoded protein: CASSQAPLSYEQYF.

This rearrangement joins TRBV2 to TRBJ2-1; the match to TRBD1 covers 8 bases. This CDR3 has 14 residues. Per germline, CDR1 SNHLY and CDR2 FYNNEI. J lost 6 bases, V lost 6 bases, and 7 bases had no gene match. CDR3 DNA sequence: TGTGCCAGCAGACTGACAGGGGCTGGCAATGAGCAGTTCTTC. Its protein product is CASRLTGAGNEQFF. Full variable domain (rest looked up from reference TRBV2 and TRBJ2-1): EPEVTQTPSHQVTQMGQEVILRCVPISNHLYFYWYRQILGQKVEFLVSFYNNEISEKSEIFDDQFSVERPDGSNFTLKIRSTKLEDSAMYFCASRLTGAGNEQFFGPGTRLTVL.

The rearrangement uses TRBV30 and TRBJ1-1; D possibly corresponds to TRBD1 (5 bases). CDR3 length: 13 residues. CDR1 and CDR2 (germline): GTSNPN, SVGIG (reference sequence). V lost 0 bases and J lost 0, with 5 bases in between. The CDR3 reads CAWSVQVNTEAFF. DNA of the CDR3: TGTGCCTGGAGTGTACAGGTGAACACTGAAGCTTTCTTT.

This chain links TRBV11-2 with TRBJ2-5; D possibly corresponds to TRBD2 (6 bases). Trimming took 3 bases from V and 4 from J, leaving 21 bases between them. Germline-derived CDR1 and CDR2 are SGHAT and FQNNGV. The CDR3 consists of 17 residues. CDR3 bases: TGTGCCAGCAGCTTTAACCGGGCTCCGCGGGACGGAGAGACCCAGTACTTC. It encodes CASSFNRAPRDGETQYF.

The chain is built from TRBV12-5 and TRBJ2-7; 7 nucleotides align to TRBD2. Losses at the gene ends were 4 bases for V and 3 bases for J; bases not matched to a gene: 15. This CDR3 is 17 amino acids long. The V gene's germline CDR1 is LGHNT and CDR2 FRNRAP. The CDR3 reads CASGSPPRGRSGYEQYF. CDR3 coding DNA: TGTGCTAGTGGTTCCCCCCCTCGCGGGAGAAGCGGCTACGAGCAGTACTTC.

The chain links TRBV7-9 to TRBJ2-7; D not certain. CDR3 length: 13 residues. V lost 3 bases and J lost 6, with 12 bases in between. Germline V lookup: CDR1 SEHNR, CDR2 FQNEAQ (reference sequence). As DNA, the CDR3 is TGTGCCAGCAGCTTTTCCACCCCCCTCGAGCAGTACTTC. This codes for CASSFSTPLEQYF.

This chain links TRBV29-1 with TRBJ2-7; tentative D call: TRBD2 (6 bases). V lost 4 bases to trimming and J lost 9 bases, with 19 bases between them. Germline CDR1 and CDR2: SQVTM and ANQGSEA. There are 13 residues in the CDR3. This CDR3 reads CSVVGGTTPGQYF. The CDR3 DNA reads TGCAGCGTTGTAGGCGGGACGACTCCGGGGCAGTACTTC.

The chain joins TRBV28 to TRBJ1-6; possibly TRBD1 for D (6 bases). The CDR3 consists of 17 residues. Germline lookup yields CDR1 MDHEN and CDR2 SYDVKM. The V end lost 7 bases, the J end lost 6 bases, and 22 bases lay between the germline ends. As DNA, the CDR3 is TGTGCCAGCACCCTTAGGGGGGGCGCGGGTCCTAATTCACCCCTCCACTTT. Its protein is CASTLRGGAGPNSPLHF.

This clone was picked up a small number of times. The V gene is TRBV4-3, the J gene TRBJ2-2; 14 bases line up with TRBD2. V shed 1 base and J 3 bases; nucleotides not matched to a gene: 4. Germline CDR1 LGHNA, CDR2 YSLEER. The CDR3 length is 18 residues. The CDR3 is CASSQVLGLAGDTGELFF. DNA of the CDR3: TGCGCCAGCAGCCAAGTCTTGGGACTAGCGGGAGACACCGGGGAGCTGTTTTTT.

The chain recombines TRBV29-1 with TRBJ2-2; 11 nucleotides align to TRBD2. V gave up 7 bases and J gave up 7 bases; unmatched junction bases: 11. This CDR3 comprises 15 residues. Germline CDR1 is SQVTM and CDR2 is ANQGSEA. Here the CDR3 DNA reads TGCAGCGCCGGGGGACTAGCGGACCGGGACGGGGAGCTGTTTTTT. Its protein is CSAGGLADRDGELFF.

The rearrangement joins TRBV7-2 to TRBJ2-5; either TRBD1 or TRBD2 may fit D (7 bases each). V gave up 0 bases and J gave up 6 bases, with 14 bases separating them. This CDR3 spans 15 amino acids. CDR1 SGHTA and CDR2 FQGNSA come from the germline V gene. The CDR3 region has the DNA TGTGCCAGCAGCTTAGCGGCAGGGGGGGCGCAGACCCAGTACTTC. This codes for CASSLAAGGAQTQYF.

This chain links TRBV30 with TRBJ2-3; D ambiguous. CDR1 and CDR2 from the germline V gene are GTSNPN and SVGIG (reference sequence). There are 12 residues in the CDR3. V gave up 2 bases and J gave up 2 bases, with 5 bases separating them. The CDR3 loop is CAWSRATDTQYF. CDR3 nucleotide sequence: TGTGCCTGGAGTCGGGCCACAGATACGCAGTATTTT.

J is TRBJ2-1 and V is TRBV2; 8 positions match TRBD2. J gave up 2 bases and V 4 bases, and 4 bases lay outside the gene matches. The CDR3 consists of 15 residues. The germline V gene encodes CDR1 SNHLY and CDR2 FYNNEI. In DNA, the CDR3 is TGTGCCAGCAGTGTCCGGGGACTAGCCTACAATGAGCAGTTCTTC. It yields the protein CASSVRGLAYNEQFF.

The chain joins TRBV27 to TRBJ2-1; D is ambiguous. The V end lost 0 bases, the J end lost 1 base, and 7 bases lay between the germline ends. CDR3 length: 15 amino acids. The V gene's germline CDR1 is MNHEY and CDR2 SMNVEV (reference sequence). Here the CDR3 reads CASSLSGGSYNEQFF. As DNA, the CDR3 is TGTGCCAGCAGTTTATCGGGTGGTTCCTACAATGAGCAGTTCTTC.

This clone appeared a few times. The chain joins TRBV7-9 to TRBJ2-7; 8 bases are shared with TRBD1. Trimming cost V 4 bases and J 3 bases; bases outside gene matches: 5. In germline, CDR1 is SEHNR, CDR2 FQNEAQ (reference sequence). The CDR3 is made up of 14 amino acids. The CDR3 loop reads CASSSTGDSYEQYF. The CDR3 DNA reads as TGTGCCAGCAGCTCGACAGGGGACAGCTACGAGCAGTACTTC. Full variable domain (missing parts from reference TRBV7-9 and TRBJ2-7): DTGVSQNPRHKITKRGQNVTFRCDPISEHNRLYWYRQTLGQGPEFLTYFQNEAQLEKSRLLSDRFSAERPKGSFSTLEIQRTEQGDSAMYLCASSSTGDSYEQYFGPGTRLTVT.